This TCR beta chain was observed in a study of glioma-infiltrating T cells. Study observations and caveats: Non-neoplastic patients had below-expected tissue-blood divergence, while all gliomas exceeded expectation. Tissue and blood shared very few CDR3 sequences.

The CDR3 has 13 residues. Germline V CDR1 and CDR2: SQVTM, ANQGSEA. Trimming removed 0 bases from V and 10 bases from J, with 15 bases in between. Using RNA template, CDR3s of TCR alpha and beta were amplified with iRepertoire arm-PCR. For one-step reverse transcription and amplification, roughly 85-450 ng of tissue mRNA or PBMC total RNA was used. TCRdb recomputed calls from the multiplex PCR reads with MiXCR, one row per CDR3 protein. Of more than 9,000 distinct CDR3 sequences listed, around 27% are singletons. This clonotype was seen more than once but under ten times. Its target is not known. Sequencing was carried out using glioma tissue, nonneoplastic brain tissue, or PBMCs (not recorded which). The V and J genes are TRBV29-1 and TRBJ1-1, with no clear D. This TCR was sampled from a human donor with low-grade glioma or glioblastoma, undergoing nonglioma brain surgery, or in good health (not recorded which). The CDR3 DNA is TGCAGCGTTGAAGAGGTGGTTGGTAGCGGAGCTTTCTTT. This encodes CSVEEVVGSGAFF.